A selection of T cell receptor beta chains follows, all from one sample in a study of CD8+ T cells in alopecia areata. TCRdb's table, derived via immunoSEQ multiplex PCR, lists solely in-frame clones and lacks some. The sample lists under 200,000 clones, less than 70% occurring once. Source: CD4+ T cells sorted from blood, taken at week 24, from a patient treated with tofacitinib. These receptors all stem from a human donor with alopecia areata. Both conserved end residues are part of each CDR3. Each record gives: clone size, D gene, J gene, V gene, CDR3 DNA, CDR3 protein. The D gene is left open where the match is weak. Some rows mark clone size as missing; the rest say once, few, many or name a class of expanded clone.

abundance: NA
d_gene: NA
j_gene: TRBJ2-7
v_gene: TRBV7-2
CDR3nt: TGTGCCAGCAGCCAACCGGGGTACGAGCAGTACTTC
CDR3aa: CASSQPGYEQYF

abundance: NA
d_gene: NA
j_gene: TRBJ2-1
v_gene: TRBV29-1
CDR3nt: TGCAGCGTTCGGCATCAATTAGGCAATGAGCAGTTCTTC
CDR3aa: CSVRHQLGNEQFF

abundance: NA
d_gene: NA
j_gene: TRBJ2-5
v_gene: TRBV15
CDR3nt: TGTGCCACCAGCAGAGATCCCTTCAGCCAAGAGACCCAGTACTTC
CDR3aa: CATSRDPFSQETQYF

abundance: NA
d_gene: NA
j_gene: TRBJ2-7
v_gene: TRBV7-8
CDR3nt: TGTGCCAGCAGCTTAGGGCCGTTCTACGAGCAGTACTTC
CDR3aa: CASSLGPFYEQYF

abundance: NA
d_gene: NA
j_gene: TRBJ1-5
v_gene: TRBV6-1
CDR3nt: TGTGCCAGCAGAACACAGGGCTTCAATCAGCCCCAGCATTTT
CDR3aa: CASRTQGFNQPQHF

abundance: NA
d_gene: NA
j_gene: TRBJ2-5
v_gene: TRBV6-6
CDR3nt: TGTGCCAGCAGTTACTCGATCGGAGGGGAGACCCAGTACTTC
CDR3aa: CASSYSIGGETQYF

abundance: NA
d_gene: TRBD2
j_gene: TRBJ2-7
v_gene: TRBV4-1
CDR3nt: TGCGCCAGCAGCCAAGAGTGGGCGGGGGGGCTCTACGAGCAGTACTTC
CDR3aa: CASSQEWAGGLYEQYF

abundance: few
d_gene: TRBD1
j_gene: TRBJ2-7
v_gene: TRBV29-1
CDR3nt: TGCAGCGCTCGACAGGGTTACGAGCAGTACTTC
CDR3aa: CSARQGYEQYF

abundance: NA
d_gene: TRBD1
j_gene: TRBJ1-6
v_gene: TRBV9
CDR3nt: TGTGCCAGTACAGGGGCGTCAAATTCACCCCTCCACTTT
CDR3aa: CASTGASNSPLHF

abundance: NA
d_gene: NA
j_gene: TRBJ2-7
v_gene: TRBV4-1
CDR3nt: TGCGCCAGCAGCCAAAATTTGGGGGTAGGGGAGCAGTACTTC
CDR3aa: CASSQNLGVGEQYF

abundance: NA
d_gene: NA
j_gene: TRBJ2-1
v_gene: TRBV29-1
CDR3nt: TGCAGCGTTCAAAAGCCTGGCCGCAATGAGCAGTTCTTC
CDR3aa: CSVQKPGRNEQFF

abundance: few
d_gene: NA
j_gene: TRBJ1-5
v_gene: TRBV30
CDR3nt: TGTGCCTGGAGTTCAGAATCCAATCAGCCCCAGCATTTT
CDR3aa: CAWSSESNQPQHF

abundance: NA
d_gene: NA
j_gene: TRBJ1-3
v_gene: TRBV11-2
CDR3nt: TGTGCCAGCAGCTCCAACTCTGGAAACACCATATATTTT
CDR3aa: CASSSNSGNTIYF

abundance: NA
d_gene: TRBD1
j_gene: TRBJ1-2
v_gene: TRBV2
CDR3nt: TGTGCCAGCAGTGACGCAGGGGGCACCGCCTATGGCTACACCTTC
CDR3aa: CASSDAGGTAYGYTF

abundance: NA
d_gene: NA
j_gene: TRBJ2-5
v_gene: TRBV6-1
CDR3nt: TGTGCCAGCAGTCAAGGTCAAGAGACCCAGTACTTC
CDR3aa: CASSQGQETQYF

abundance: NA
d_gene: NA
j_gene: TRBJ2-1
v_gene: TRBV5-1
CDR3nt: TGCGCCAGCAGCTTGGCCGGCGGGAACAATGAGCAGTTCTTC
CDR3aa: CASSLAGGNNEQFF

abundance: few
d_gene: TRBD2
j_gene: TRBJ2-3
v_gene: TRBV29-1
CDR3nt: TGCAGCGTTGTCCCTCTAGCGGGGATTGCAGATACGCAGTATTTT
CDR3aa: CSVVPLAGIADTQYF

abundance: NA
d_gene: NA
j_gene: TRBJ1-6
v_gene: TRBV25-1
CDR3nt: TGTGCCAGCAGTGACCTCAGTTTGCCGAATAATTCACCCCTCCACTTT
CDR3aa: CASSDLSLPNNSPLHF

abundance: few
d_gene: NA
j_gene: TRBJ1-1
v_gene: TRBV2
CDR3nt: TGTGCCAGCAGTGAACAGGATGAAGCTTTCTTT
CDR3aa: CASSEQDEAFF

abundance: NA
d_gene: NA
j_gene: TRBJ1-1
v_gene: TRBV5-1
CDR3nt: TGCGCCAGCAGCTTGGGAACCGGGGAAGTTGGAGCTTTCTTT
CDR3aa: CASSLGTGEVGAFF

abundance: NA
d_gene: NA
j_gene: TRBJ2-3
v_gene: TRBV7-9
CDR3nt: TGTGCCAGCAGCCCTAAGGCGACAGGGAGGTCGACAGATACGCAGTATTTT
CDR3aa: CASSPKATGRSTDTQYF

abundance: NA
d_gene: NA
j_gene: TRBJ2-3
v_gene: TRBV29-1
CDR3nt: TGCAGCGTTGTTTCCAGGACATACACAGATACGCAGTATTTT
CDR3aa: CSVVSRTYTDTQYF

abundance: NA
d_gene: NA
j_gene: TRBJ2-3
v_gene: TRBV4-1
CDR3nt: TGCGCCAGCAGCCAAGATGACCTGCGGGATACGCAGTATTTT
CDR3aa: CASSQDDLRDTQYF

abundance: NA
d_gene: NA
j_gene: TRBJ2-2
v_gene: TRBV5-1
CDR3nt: TGCGCCAGCAGCAGGGGAAGGACCGGGGAGCTGTTTTTT
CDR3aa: CASSRGRTGELFF

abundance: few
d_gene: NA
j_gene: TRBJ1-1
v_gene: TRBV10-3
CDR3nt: TGTGCCATCAGTTTACAGGAAGAGAACACTGAAGCTTTCTTT
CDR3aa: CAISLQEENTEAFF

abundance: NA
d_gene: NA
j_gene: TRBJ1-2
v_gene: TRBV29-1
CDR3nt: TGCAGCGTTGGACGGGCGGTCGGAGGCTACACCTTC
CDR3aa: CSVGRAVGGYTF

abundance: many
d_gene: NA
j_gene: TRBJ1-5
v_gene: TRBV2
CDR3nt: TGTGCCAGCAGTGATAGGAATCAGCCCCAGCATTTT
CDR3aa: CASSDRNQPQHF

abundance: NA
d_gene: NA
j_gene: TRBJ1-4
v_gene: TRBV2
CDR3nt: TGTGCCAGCAGTGAGGATAGGGCGGATGAAAAACTGTTTTTT
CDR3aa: CASSEDRADEKLFF

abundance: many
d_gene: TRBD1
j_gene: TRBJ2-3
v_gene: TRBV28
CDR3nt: TGTGCCACCCGTTCCGGGACAGTCTGGTATTTT
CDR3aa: CATRSGTVWYF

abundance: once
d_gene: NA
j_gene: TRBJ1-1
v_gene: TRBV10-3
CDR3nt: TGTGCCATCGGGAAGGAAGACACTGAAGCTTTCTTT
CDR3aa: CAIGKEDTEAFF

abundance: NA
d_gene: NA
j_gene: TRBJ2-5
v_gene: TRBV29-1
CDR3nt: TGCAGCGTTGTAGGAAGGGTGTACCAAGAGACCCAGTACTTC
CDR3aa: CSVVGRVYQETQYF

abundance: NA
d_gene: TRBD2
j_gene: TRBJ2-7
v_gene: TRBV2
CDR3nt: TGTGCCAGCAGTGAATCTAGCGGCTCCTACGAGCAGTACTTC
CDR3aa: CASSESSGSYEQYF

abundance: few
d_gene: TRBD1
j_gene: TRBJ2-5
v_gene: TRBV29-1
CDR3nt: TGCAGCGTCGGACAGGCCGGAGAGACCCAGTACTTC
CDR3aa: CSVGQAGETQYF

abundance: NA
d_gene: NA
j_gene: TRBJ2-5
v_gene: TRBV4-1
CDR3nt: TGCGCCAGCAGCCTACCCCAGCCAAGCGCCACCCAGTACTTC
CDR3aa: CASSLPQPSATQYF

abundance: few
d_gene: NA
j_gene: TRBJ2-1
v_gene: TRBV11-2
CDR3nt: TGTGCCAGCAGCCCATCCCTAAGCAGGGGGGGCTGGAATGAGCAGTTCTTC
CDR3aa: CASSPSLSRGGWNEQFF

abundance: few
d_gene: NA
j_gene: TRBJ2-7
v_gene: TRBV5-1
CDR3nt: TGCGCCAGCAGCAAACAGGGACCGAACTACGAGCAGTACTTC
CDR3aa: CASSKQGPNYEQYF

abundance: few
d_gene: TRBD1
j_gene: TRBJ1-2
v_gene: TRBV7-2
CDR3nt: TGTGCCAGCAGCTTCAGACAGGGGGCGGACTATGGCTACACCTTC
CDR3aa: CASSFRQGADYGYTF

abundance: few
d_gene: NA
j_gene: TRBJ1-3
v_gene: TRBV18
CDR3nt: TGTGCCAGCTCGCCGGACAGCAGAAACACCATATATTTT
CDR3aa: CASSPDSRNTIYF

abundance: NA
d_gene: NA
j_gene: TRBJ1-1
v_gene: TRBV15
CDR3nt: TGTGCCACCAGCAGCGGGTTGAACACTGAAGCTTTCTTT
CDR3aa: CATSSGLNTEAFF

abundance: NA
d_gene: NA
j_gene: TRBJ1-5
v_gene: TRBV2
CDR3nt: TGTGCCAGCAGCCTGATATGGGGCAATCAGCCCCAGCATTTT
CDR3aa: CASSLIWGNQPQHF

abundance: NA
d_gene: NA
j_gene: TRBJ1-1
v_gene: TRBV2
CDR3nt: TGTGCCAGCAGTGAAGTTGGGGTGACAAGTGGGAACACTGAAGCTTTCTTT
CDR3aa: CASSEVGVTSGNTEAFF

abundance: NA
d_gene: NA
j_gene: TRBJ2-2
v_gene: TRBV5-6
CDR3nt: TGTGCCAGCAGCTTTGGGCACTCGAGGACCGGGGAGCTGTTTTTT
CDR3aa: CASSFGHSRTGELFF

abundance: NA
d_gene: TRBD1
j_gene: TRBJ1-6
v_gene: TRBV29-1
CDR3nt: TGCAGCGATCTTAAAGTGGGACAGGGGACGAGCTCCTATAATTCACCCCTCCACTTT
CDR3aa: CSDLKVGQGTSSYNSPLHF

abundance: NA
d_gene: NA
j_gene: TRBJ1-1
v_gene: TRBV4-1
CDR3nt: TGCGCCAGCAGCCAAGAGGTCCGGGGGAACACTGAAGCTTTCTTT
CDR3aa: CASSQEVRGNTEAFF

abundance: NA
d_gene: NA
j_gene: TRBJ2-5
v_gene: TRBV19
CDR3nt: TGTGCCAGTAGTACGGGGGCTAGGCAAGAGACCCAGTACTTC
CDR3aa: CASSTGARQETQYF

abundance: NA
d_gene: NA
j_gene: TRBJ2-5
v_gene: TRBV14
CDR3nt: TGTGCCAGCAGCAACGTGGAGACCCAGTACTTC
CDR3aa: CASSNVETQYF

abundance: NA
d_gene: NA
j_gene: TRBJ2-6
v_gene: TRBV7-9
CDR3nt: TGTGCCAGCAGCGCGACAGGACACCTAACTTACTCTGGGGCCAACGTCCTGACTTTC
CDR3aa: CASSATGHLTYSGANVLTF

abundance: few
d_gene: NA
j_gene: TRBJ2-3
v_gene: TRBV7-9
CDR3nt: TGTGCCAGCAGCTTTGGCAGGGGCACAGATACGCAGTATTTT
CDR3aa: CASSFGRGTDTQYF

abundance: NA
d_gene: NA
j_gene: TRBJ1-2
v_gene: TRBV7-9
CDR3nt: TGTGCCAGCAGCGTAAGACTGGGAACGAACTATGGCTACACCTTC
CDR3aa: CASSVRLGTNYGYTF

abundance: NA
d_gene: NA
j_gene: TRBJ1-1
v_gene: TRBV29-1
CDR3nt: TGCAGCGTTGAAGGGGATCGGAACACTGAAGCTTTCTTT
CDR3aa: CSVEGDRNTEAFF

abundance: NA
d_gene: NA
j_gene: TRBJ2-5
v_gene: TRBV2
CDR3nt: TGTGCCAGCAGTGAATGGGGGGGCGGAATACAAGAGACCCAGTACTTC
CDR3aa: CASSEWGGGIQETQYF

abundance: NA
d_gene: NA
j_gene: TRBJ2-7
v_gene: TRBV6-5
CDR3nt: TGTGCCAGCGGAGTAGTGGACGGGAGCTCCTACGAGCAGTACTTC
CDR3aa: CASGVVDGSSYEQYF

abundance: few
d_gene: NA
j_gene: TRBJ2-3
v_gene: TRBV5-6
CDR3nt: TGTGCCAGCAGCTTGTTACAGGGCACCACAGATACGCAGTATTTT
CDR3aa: CASSLLQGTTDTQYF

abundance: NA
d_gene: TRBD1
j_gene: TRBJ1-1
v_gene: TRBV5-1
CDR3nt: TGCGCCAGCAGCTTGGCCGTTACAGGGGGGACTGAAGCTTTCTTT
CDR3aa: CASSLAVTGGTEAFF

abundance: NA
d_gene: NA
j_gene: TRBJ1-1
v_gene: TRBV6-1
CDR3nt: TGTGCCAGCAGTGCCCCCCTGGGGGCTGAAGCTTTCTTT
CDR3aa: CASSAPLGAEAFF